These 32 T cell receptor beta chains were all obtained from the same sample, sequenced in a study of cytomegalovirus exposure and HLA in healthy donors. Vbeta (60) and Jbeta (13) primers were used in the PCR. Clones were read by immunoSEQ multiplex PCR, and TCRdb kept only the in-frame ones, dropping some. The top ten hold approximately 1.7% of the sample, which has some 140,000 clones, about 66% seen once. Sequences were obtained from PBMCs. These receptor sequences come from a human donor in good health.

J is TRBJ2-5 and V is TRBV28, with 8 bases identical to TRBD1. The J call may be incorrect, as the DNA end agrees better with TRBJ2-7. CDR1 is MDHEN and CDR2 is SYDVKM in the germline V gene. The CDR3 sequence is 14 residues long. The CDR3 sequence: CASTAGTGPYEQYF. CDR3 in DNA: TGTGCCAGCACTGCCGGGACAGGACCTTACGAGCAGTACTTC.

About this clone: The same CDR3 is also encoded by other DNA sequences in this sample. This sequence joins TRBV7-2 and TRBJ2-1; D is possibly TRBD2 (6 bases). CDR1 SGHTA and CDR2 FQGNSA come from the germline V gene. The CDR3 runs 15 residues. V was clipped by 8 bases and J by 6 bases, with 20 bases between them. The CDR3 is CASSATGTGANEQFF. The CDR3 coding sequence is TGTGCCAGCTCCGCGACCGGGACTGGAGCCAATGAGCAGTTCTTC.

Regarding this clone: Relative to the germline gene, one junction end is altered; a read error may explain this. The sample contains more than one DNA sequence encoding this CDR3. V and J are TRBV5-1 and TRBJ2-2; possible D gene TRBD2, 6 bases. Germline assignment: CDR1 SGHRS and CDR2 YFSETQ. The CDR3 runs to 15 residues. In DNA, the CDR3 is TGCGCCAGTAGCTTGGGCCAGGGAGGAACCGGGGAGCTGTTTTTT. Its protein is CASSLGQGGTGELFF.

The V gene is TRBV7-3, the J gene TRBJ2-3; 11 bases match TRBD1. This CDR3 has 15 residues. Germline V lookup: CDR1 SGHTA, CDR2 FQGTGA. J was trimmed by 5 bases and V by 2 bases; bases with no gene match: 3. In DNA, the CDR3 is TGTGCCAGCAGCTTAGGACAGGGGGCAGAAGATACGCAGTATTTT. It encodes CASSLGQGAEDTQYF. The variable domain in full, with the rest retrieved from reference TRBV7-3 and TRBJ2-3, is GAGVSQTPSNKVTEKGKYVELRCDPISGHTALYWYRQSLGQGPEFLIYFQGTGAADDSGLPNDRFFAVRPEGSVSTLKIQRTERGDSAVYLCASSLGQGAEDTQYFGPGTRLTVL.

V and J are TRBV5-5 and TRBJ1-4, with 8 bases matching TRBD1. The V gene's germline CDR1 is SGHKS and CDR2 YYEKEE (reference sequence). This CDR3 has 15 residues. The V segment lost 0 bases and the J segment 3 bases; nucleotides outside the gene matches: 1. This chain's CDR3 is CASSLGTGPNEKLFF. The CDR3 DNA is TGTGCCAGCAGCTTGGGGACAGGGCCTAATGAAAAACTGTTTTTT. Variable domain in full (rest from reference TRBV5-5 and TRBJ1-4): DAGVTQSPTHLIKTRGQQVTLRCSPISGHKSVSWYQQVLGQGPQFIFQYYEKEERGRGNFPDRFSARQFPNYSSELNVNALLLGDSALYLCASSLGTGPNEKLFFGSGTQLSVL.

This clone was seen more than once but under ten times. The rearrangement uses TRBV6-5 and TRBJ1-1; 10 bases fit TRBD1. Germline V gene sequence: CDR1 MNHEY, CDR2 SVGAGI. The CDR3 is made up of 14 amino acids. V trimming: 4 bases; J trimming: 7 bases; junction bases outside the gene matches: 6. The CDR3: CASSFRQGAGEAFF. In DNA form, the CDR3 reads TGTGCCAGCAGTTTTCGACAGGGGGCTGGTGAAGCTTTCTTT.

V is TRBV9 and J is TRBJ2-1, with TRBD2 matching over 10 bases. CDR1 and CDR2 from the germline V gene are SGDLS and YYNGEE. J gave up 6 bases and V 4 bases, and 16 bases lay outside the gene matches. The CDR3 spans 18 residues. The CDR3 nucleotides are TGTGCCAGCAGCACCAGCCTCCGGGCTAGCGGGAGTATCAATGAGCAGTTCTTC. It encodes CASSTSLRASGSINEQFF.

The rearrangement uses TRBV4-1 and TRBJ2-7; 7 positions match TRBD1. V shed 2 bases and J 4 bases; nucleotides not matched to a gene: 2. Germline V gene sequence: CDR1 MGHRA, CDR2 YSYEKL. The CDR3 contains 13 residues. This chain's CDR3 is CASSQRDSYEQYF. CDR3 bases: TGCGCCAGCAGCCAAAGGGACAGTTACGAGCAGTACTTC.

This clone was seen a single time. This sequence joins TRBV30 and TRBJ1-2; no clear D gene. The CDR3 consists of 12 residues. V lost 4 bases, J lost 8 bases, and 14 bases lay in between. The germline V gene has CDR1 GTSNPN and CDR2 SVGIG (reference sequence). CDR3 sequence reads: CAWTSRGGGYTF. As DNA, the CDR3 is TGTGCCTGGACCAGTCGGGGAGGGGGCTACACCTTC. Based on the CDR3 plus reference TRBV30 and TRBJ1-2, the full variable domain is SQTIHQWPATLVQPVGSPLSLECTVEGTSNPNLYWYRQAAGRGLQLLFYSVGIGQISSEVPQNLSASRPQDRQFILSSKKLLLSDSGFYLCAWTSRGGGYTFGSGTRLTVV.

The rearrangement joins TRBV27 to TRBJ2-7, with D tentatively TRBD2 (7 bases). CDR1 is MNHEY, CDR2 SMNVEV, per germline (reference sequence). CDR3 length equals 13 residues. Trimming cost V 8 bases and J 1 base, with 12 bases left between them. The CDR3 sequence is CASPKGGSYEQYF. In DNA form, the CDR3 reads TGTGCCAGCCCCAAGGGGGGGTCCTACGAGCAGTACTTC.

This clone was seen only a few times. This chain connects TRBV15 to TRBJ2-7; possibly TRBD1 for D (6 bases). This CDR3 has 15 amino acids. CDR1 and CDR2 (germline): LNHNV, YYDKDF (reference sequence). The V gene lost 4 bases and the J gene lost 5 bases, with 18 bases spanning the gap. CDR3 coding DNA: TGTGCCACCAGCACCCTGGGGGCAGGGCTCAACGAGCAGTACTTC. Amino acids: CATSTLGAGLNEQYF.

CDR3 DNA sequence: TGTGCCAGCAGCCGGGGACAGGGGCTGGAGCAGTACTTC. This encodes CASSRGQGLEQYF. The chain joins TRBV6-1 to TRBJ2-7; 10 bases map to TRBD1. Trimming took 6 bases from V and 7 from J; bases not matched to a gene: 6. CDR3 length equals 13 residues. In germline, CDR1 is MNHNS, CDR2 SASEGT.

The gene calls are TRBV6-1 and TRBJ2-3; the match to TRBD2 covers 10 bases. J gave up 5 bases and V 8 bases, and 7 bases lay outside the gene matches. Germline CDR1 reads MNHNS; CDR2 reads SASEGT. This CDR3 contains 14 residues. The CDR3 loop is CASPPLAGVDTQYF. CDR3 nucleotides: TGTGCCAGCCCCCCCCTAGCGGGAGTAGATACGCAGTATTTT.

J is TRBJ2-1 and V is TRBV29-1, with 11 bases that match TRBD2. This CDR3 is 15 amino acids long. With 5 bases clipped from V and 3 bases from J, the junction kept 6 bases outside the gene matches. Germline V lookup: CDR1 SQVTM, CDR2 ANQGSEA. The CDR3 nucleotides read TGCAGCGTTCCTTATAGCGGGAGGGACTACAATGAGCAGTTCTTC. Amino acids: CSVPYSGRDYNEQFF.

The V gene is TRBV7-6, the J gene TRBJ1-3; D is unresolved. V lost 1 base and J 0 bases, leaving 4 bases between the germline ends. From germline, CDR1 is SGHVS and CDR2 FNYEAQ. This CDR3 has 14 residues. CDR3 DNA: TGTGCCAGCAGCTTAGGGAGCTCTGGAAACACCATATATTTT. Translating gives CASSLGSSGNTIYF.

The chain combines TRBV29-1 with TRBJ2-1, with D possibly being TRBD2 (5 bases). This CDR3 is 13 amino acids long. The V gene's germline CDR1 is SQVTM and CDR2 ANQGSEA. The V end was cut by 6 bases, the J end by 4 bases, with 13 bases between. The CDR3 protein is CSVERTEYNEQFF. The DNA of the CDR3 is TGCAGCGTCGAACGGACTGAATACAATGAGCAGTTCTTC.

The chain recombines TRBV18 with TRBJ1-1, with 7 bases lining up with TRBD1. The length of the CDR3 is 13 residues. V trimming: 9 bases; J trimming: 0 bases; junction bases outside the gene matches: 4. Germline V gives CDR1 KGHSH, CDR2 LQKENI. CDR3 in amino acids: CASTGQMNTEAFF. CDR3 sequence (DNA): TGTGCCAGTACGGGACAGATGAACACTGAAGCTTTCTTT.

The chain couples TRBV7-9 to TRBJ2-7, with TRBD1 matching 9 bases. CDR1 is SEHNR and CDR2 is FQNEAQ in the germline V gene (reference sequence). This CDR3 has 15 residues. V was clipped by 5 bases and J by 2 bases; unmatched bases: 7. CDR3 DNA sequence: TGTGCCAGCAGCAACCGGGACAGGGCTGCCTACGAGCAGTACTTC. This codes for CASSNRDRAAYEQYF. The full variable domain, with the rest looked up from reference TRBV7-9 and TRBJ2-7, is DTGVSQNPRHKITKRGQNVTFRCDPISEHNRLYWYRQTLGQGPEFLTYFQNEAQLEKSRLLSDRFSAERPKGSFSTLEIQRTEQGDSAMYLCASSNRDRAAYEQYFGPGTRLTVT.

The CDR3 loop reads CARSTGVTGELFF. The CDR3 nucleotides read TGTGCCAGATCCACAGGGGTTACCGGGGAGCTGTTTTTT. The chain uses TRBV7-9 and TRBJ2-2; 7 bases align to TRBD1. Per the germline V gene, CDR1 is SEHNR and CDR2 is FQNEAQ (reference sequence). This CDR3 comprises 13 residues. The junction had 6 bases not matched to a gene; V was cut back by 9 bases and J by 5 bases.

The V call is TRBV18, the J call TRBJ2-2; weak D call: TRBD2 (6 bases). The CDR3 is 15 residues long. The germline V gene has CDR1 KGHSH and CDR2 LQKENI. V dropped 2 bases and J dropped 1 base, with 8 bases sitting between them. CDR3 amino acids: CASSPWRENTGELFF. The CDR3 nucleotides read TGTGCCAGCTCACCATGGCGGGAGAACACCGGGGAGCTGTTTTTT. The full variable domain, completed using reference TRBV18 and TRBJ2-2, is NAGVMQNPRHLVRRRGQEARLRCSPMKGHSHVYWYRQLPEEGLKFMVYLQKENIIDESGMPKERFSAEFPKEGPSILRIQQVVRGDSAAYFCASSPWRENTGELFFGEGSRLTVL.

This rearrangement joins TRBV6-5 to TRBJ1-1; D possibly corresponds to TRBD1 (6 bases). The CDR3 totals 13 residues. Germline V gives CDR1 MNHEY, CDR2 SVGAGI. V was clipped by 6 bases and J by 4 bases, with 12 bases between them. The CDR3 is CASRTGWVTEAFF. The CDR3 nucleotides read TGTGCCAGCAGAACAGGGTGGGTCACTGAAGCTTTCTTT.

The chain employs TRBV28 and TRBJ1-5; possible D gene TRBD1, 5 bases. V lost 6 bases and J 1 base, leaving 16 bases between the germline ends. CDR3 length equals 16 residues. CDR1 is MDHEN and CDR2 is SYDVKM in the germline V gene. In DNA, the CDR3 is TGTGCCAGCAGCCCGACCCAGGGAAAAAGCAATCAGCCCCAGCATTTT. Translation: CASSPTQGKSNQPQHF.

The chain couples TRBV27 to TRBJ2-1; TRBD2 aligns across 9 bases. The CDR3 sequence is 15 residues long. V lost 4 bases, J lost 6 bases, and 7 bases stayed unmatched. CDR1 is MNHEY and CDR2 is SMNVEV in the germline V gene (reference sequence). CDR3 coding DNA: TGTGCCAGCAGTTCCCGTCTGACTAGCGGCAATGAGCAGTTCTTC. Residues: CASSSRLTSGNEQFF.

The chain links TRBV29-1 to TRBJ2-1; 8 positions agree with TRBD1. CDR1 is SQVTM, CDR2 ANQGSEA, per germline. CDR3 length: 14 amino acids. The J segment lost 6 bases and the V segment lost 3 bases, leaving 7 bases of the junction unmatched. This chain's CDR3 is CSVDPPGGGNEQFF. DNA of the CDR3: TGCAGCGTTGACCCCCCAGGGGGCGGCAATGAGCAGTTCTTC.

A single count supports this clone. V usage is TRBV7-9 and J usage is TRBJ2-1; a possible D gene is TRBD1 (5 bases). Trimming left V 5 bases short and J 6 bases short, with 17 bases between. CDR3 length: 15 amino acids. The germline V gene encodes CDR1 SEHNR and CDR2 FQNEAQ (reference sequence). The CDR3 spells CASSLPGRVGNEQFF. The CDR3 nucleotides read TGTGCCAGCAGCCTCCCGGGCAGGGTTGGCAATGAGCAGTTCTTC.

The chain has TRBV6-6 and TRBJ1-1, with unresolved D. V lost 8 bases and J lost 5, with 9 bases in between. The CDR3 runs to 11 residues. Germline assignment: CDR1 MNHNY and CDR2 SVGAGI (reference sequence). DNA of the CDR3: TGTGCCAGCGTGGCGGATACTGAAGCTTTCTTT. Protein sequence: CASVADTEAFF.

This clone was picked up a small number of times. This chain links TRBV28 with TRBJ2-7; the match to TRBD1 covers 10 bases. V lost 6 bases, J lost 9 bases, and 35 bases stayed unmatched. The CDR3 totals 22 residues. CDR1 is MDHEN and CDR2 is SYDVKM in the germline V gene. CDR3 region: CASSGTGQGPRGPGLPPIGQYF. The CDR3 coding sequence is TGTGCCAGCAGCGGGACGGGACAGGGGCCAAGGGGCCCGGGACTACCTCCAATTGGGCAGTACTTC.

The genes are TRBV28 and TRBJ1-2, with TRBD1 identical over 9 bases. Germline V gene lookup returns CDR1 MDHEN and CDR2 SYDVKM. The CDR3 is 13 residues long. Trimming took 4 bases from V and 8 from J; bases not matched to a gene: 5. The CDR3 nucleotides read TGTGCCAGCAGTTCAGGGACAGGGATCGGCTACACCTTC. It specifies CASSSGTGIGYTF.

The chain uses TRBV28 and TRBJ2-3; 8 positions agree with TRBD1. The J segment lost 2 bases and the V segment lost 8 bases, leaving 12 bases of the junction unmatched. From germline, CDR1 is MDHEN and CDR2 SYDVKM. The CDR3 has 16 residues. This CDR3 reads CASGPRGLKNTDTQYF. In nucleotides, the CDR3 is TGTGCCAGCGGACCCAGGGGGCTTAAAAACACAGATACGCAGTATTTT. Full variable domain (missing parts from reference TRBV28 and TRBJ2-3): DVKVTQSSRYLVKRTGEKVFLECVQDMDHENMFWYRQDPGLGLRLIYFSYDVKMKEKGDIPEGYSVSREKKERFSLILESASTNQTSMYLCASGPRGLKNTDTQYFGPGTRLTVL.

This sequence joins TRBV27 and TRBJ1-6, with D perhaps TRBD1 (6 bases). The V and J ends lost 4 bases and 9 bases respectively, with 10 bases between them. CDR3 length equals 13 residues. Germline V gene lookup returns CDR1 MNHEY and CDR2 SMNVEV (reference sequence). CDR3 region: CASSSVRGSPLHF. As DNA, the CDR3 is TGTGCCAGCAGTTCCGTCAGGGGTTCACCCCTCCACTTT.

The gene calls are TRBV19 and TRBJ2-5, with 11 positions matching TRBD1. Trimming cost V 7 bases and J 5 bases; bases outside gene matches: 6. Germline CDR1 is LNHDA and CDR2 is SQIVND (reference sequence). The CDR3 runs to 14 residues. The CDR3 spells CASTGQGASETQYF. As DNA, the CDR3 is TGTGCCAGTACCGGACAGGGGGCGTCGGAGACCCAGTACTTC.

The chain employs TRBV19 and TRBJ1-1, with unresolved D. Trimming took 1 base from V and 1 from J, leaving 7 bases between them. Germline V gives CDR1 LNHDA, CDR2 SQIVND (reference sequence). CDR3 length: 14 amino acids. CDR3 residues: CASSIVQWNTEAFF. CDR3 DNA sequence: TGTGCCAGTAGTATAGTGCAGTGGAACACTGAAGCTTTCTTT.